This TCR beta chain was recorded in a study of blood T cell repertoires in COVID-19 (dated by TCRdb to the early 2020s). About the full investigation: The collaborator samples originated in the United States, Italy and Spain and spanned the acute and convalescent phases of COVID-19. The material from the prospective study consisted of cDNA or gDNA derived from T cells, B-cell-depleted T cells, or PBMCs. Subjects who had been exposed to COVID-19, were actively infected with it, or had recovered from it provided the deeply sampled blood TCRbeta repertoires that made up the dataset. A freely available public database, intended as a resource for researchers studying the immune response to SARS-CoV-2, is where the repertoires were released. The samples were drawn from the first 160 participants of the ongoing ImmuneRACE study and from 1,254 subjects provided by 6 global collaborators. The sample metadata nearly always contained a de-identified subject ID, COVID-19 status, age in years and sex. HLA class I and class II types, where available, came from metadata supplied by the sample provider rather than from assay-based typing.

Each collaborating institution followed its own protocols to collect whole blood in K2EDTA tubes. For TCRbeta analysis, collaborator samples were shipped as frozen whole blood, as isolated PBMCs, or as DNA extracted from either sample type. Broad study findings and their caveats: How much clinical and demographic metadata was included differed by source and by participant, and the metadata was provided uncurated.

TCRbeta CDR3 regions were amplified from genomic DNA using the immunoSEQ Assay, a bias-controlled multiplex PCR. Per the source publication's procedure: Within the assay, amplification of reference gene primers was used to estimate how many nucleated cells each sample contained. Sequence reads were collapsed and filtered to measure the absolute abundance of every unique TCRbeta CDR3 rearrangement. For each sample, productive Simpson clonality was calculated as the square root of Simpson's diversity index over productive rearrangements. Held by TCRdb, this immuneACCESS table contains in-frame sequences only and omits some clones. Under half of the omission traces to an unresolved V gene where checked; the cause of the rest is unknown. The V and J calls and clone size come from that table; D and trimming were worked out from the DNA. A total of 72,000 or so clones appear in this sample, more than 75% of them only once. 13% of the sample rests with the top ten.

Regarding this clone: What this receptor recognizes is not known. No much larger clonotype is one base removed from it; base qualities were not supplied.

The specimen sequenced was peripheral blood. This receptor was obtained from an older woman with acute or convalescent COVID-19.

The CDR3 protein is CASMGEGSGGKLFF. The sequenced DNA is TGTGCCAGCATGGGCGAGGGCTCGGGGGGAAAACTGTTTTTT. Recombination joined TRBV2 with TRBJ1-4; matching of 5 bases hints at TRBD1 as the D gene. V sheds 7 bases and J sheds 10 bases, leaving 19 bases between their ends. CDR1 SNHLY and CDR2 FYNNEI are derived from the germline V gene. The CDR3 measures 14 amino acids from cysteine to phenylalanine. Only the CDR3 part of the read is kept: 42 bases, read in frame from the first base.